A single count supports the clone carrying this T cell receptor (beta chain). Its antigen is unknown. PCR primers comprised 60 Vbeta and 13 Jbeta primers. Profiling relied on immunoSEQ multiplex PCR, and the TCRdb table lists in-frame clones only, not all of them. The sample holds 150,000 to 180,000 clones, roughly 77% seen once. The data are from a study of cytomegalovirus exposure and HLA in healthy donors. Per germline, CDR1 MDHEN and CDR2 SYDVKM. The junction had 4 bases not matched to a gene; V was cut back by 2 bases and J by 4 bases. This CDR3 region has 15 residues. Study-wide findings and caveats: Researchers had no immune exposure information except CMV serostatus available. Analysis performed later found approximately 17,000 TCR beta sequences associated with HLA alleles at 0.05 false discovery rate.

This chain connects TRBV28 to TRBJ1-5; 8 bases match TRBD1. The source is a man in his thirties or forties in good health and CMV-seropositive. Sequenced: PBMCs. CDR3 sequence (DNA): TGTGCCAGCAGTTTAAACACAGGGGGGAATCAGCCCCAGCATTTT. Translated, it gives CASSLNTGGNQPQHF.